This TCR beta chain is drawn from a study of Tregs in tolerant kidney transplant recipients. Unstimulated Tregs (CD4+CD25+CD127-) and CD4+CD25- non-Tregs were sorted from PBMCs. The CDR3 length is 14 residues. V gave up 2 bases and J gave up 2 bases, with 6 bases separating them. Germline assignment: CDR1 MNHEY and CDR2 SMNVEV (reference sequence). The repertoire was sequenced with immunoSEQ multiplex PCR; TCRdb's copy has only in-frame clones and lacks some. The data show some 90,000 clones, around nine tenths seen once. About this clone itself: Its antigen is still unknown.

Regarding the study as a whole: Findings come from small patient numbers and require larger validation. Biological reproducibility was not directly addressed, but technical replication error appeared minimal. Tregs expanded with activated donor B cells seemed most donor-specific.

Sequences were obtained from CD8+ T cells from blood. The V call is TRBV27, the J call TRBJ2-2; D is unclear. The receptor comes from a human donor in good health. The DNA of the CDR3 is TGTGCCAGCAGTTTACCCGGCAACACCGGGGAGCTGTTTTTT. This codes for CASSLPGNTGELFF.